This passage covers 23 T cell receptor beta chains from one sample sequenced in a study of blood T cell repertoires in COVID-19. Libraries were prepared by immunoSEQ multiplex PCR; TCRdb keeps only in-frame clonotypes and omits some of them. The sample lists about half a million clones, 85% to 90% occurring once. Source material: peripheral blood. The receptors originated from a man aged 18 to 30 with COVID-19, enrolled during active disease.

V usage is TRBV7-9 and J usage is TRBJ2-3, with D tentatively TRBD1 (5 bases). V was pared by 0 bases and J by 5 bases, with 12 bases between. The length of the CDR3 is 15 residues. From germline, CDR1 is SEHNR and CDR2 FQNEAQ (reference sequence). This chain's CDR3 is CASSLASRVGDTQYF. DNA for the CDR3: TGTGCCAGCAGCTTAGCATCCAGGGTGGGAGATACGCAGTATTTT.

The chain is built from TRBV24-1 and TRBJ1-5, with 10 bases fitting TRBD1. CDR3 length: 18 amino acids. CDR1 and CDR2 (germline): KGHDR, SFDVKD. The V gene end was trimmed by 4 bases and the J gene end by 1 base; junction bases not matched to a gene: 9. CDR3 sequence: CATSDIPDRGGSNQPQHF. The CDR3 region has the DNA TGTGCCACCAGTGACATCCCGGACAGGGGGGGGAGCAATCAGCCCCAGCATTTT.

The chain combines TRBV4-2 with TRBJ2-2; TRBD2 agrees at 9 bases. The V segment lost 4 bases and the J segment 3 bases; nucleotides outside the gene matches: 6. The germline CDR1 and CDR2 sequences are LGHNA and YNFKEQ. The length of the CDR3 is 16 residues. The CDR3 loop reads CASSRRTSDHTGELFF. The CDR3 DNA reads TGTGCCAGCAGCCGACGGACTAGCGATCACACCGGGGAGCTGTTTTTT.

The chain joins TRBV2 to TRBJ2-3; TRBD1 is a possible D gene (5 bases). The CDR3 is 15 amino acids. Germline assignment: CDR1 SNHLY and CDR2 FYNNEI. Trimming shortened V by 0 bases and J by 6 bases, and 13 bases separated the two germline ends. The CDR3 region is CASSEAGLAGDTQYF. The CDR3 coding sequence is TGTGCCAGCAGTGAAGCAGGGTTAGCAGGGGATACGCAGTATTTT.

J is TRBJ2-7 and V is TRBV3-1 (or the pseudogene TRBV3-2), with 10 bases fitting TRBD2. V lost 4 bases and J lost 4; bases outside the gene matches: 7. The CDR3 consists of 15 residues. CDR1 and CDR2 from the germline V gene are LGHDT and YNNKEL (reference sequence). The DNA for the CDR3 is TGTGCCAGCAGCCTCGGACTAGCGGCGGCGTACGAGCAGTACTTC. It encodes CASSLGLAAAYEQYF.

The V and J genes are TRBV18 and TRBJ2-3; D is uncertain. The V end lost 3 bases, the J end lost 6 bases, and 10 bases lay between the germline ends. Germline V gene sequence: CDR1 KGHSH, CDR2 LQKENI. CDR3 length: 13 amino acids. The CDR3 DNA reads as TGTGCCAGCTCACCGTATCTAGACGATACGCAGTATTTT. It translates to CASSPYLDDTQYF.

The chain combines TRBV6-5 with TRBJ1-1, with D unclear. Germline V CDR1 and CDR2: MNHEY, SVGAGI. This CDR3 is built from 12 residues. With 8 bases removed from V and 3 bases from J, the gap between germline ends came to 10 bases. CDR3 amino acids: CASRLWDTEAFF. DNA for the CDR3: TGTGCCAGCCGACTGTGGGACACTGAAGCTTTCTTT.

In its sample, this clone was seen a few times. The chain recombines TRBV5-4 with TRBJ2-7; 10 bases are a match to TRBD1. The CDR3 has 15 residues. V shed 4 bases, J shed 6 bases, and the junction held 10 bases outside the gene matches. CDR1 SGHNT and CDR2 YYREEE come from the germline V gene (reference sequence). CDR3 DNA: TGTGCCAGCAGCCAGGGTACAGGGACAGGGGTCGAGCAGTACTTC. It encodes CASSQGTGTGVEQYF.

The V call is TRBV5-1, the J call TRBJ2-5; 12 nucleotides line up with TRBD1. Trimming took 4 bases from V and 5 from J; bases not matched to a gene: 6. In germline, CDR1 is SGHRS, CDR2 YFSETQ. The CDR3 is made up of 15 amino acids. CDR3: CASSVRDRGLETQYF. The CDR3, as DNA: TGCGCCAGCAGCGTTAGGGACAGGGGGCTTGAGACCCAGTACTTC.

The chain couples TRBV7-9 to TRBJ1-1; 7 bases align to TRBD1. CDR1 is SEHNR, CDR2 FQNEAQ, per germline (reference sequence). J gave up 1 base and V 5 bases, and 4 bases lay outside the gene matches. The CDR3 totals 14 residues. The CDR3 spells CASSPGGQNTEAFF. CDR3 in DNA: TGTGCCAGCAGCCCAGGGGGACAGAACACTGAAGCTTTCTTT.

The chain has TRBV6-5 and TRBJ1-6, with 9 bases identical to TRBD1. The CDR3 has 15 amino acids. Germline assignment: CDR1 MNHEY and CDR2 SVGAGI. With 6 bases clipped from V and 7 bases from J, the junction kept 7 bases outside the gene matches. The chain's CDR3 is CASRAGGTGNSPLHF. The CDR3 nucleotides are TGTGCCAGCAGGGCCGGTGGGACAGGGAATTCACCCCTCCACTTT.

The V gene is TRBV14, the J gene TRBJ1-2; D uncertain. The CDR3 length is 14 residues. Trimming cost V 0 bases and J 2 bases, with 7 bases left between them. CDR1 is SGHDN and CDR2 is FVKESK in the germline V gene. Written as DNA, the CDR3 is TGTGCCAGCAGCCAAGATCCAGTGAACTATGGCTACACCTTC. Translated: CASSQDPVNYGYTF. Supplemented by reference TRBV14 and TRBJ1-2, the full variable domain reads EAGVTQFPSHSVIEKGQTVTLRCDPISGHDNLYWYRRVMGKEIKFLLHFVKESKQDESGMPNNRFLAERTGGTYSTLKVQPAELEDSGVYFCASSQDPVNYGYTFGSGTRLTVV.

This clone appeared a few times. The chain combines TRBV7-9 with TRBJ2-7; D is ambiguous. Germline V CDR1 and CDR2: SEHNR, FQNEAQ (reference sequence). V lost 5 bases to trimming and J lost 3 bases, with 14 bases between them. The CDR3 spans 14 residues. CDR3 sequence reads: CASSNLLGDYEQYF. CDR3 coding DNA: TGTGCCAGCAGCAACCTCCTCGGAGACTACGAGCAGTACTTC.

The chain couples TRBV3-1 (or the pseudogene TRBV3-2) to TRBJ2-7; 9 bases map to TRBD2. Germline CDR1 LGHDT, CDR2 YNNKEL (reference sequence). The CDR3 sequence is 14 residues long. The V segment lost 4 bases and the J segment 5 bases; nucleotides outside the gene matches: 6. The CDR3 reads CASSPAGGPHEQYF. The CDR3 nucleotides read TGTGCCAGCAGCCCGGCGGGAGGGCCCCACGAGCAGTACTTC.

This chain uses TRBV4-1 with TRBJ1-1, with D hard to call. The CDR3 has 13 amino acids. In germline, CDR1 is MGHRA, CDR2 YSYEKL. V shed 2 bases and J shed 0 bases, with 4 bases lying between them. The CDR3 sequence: CASSQTLNTEAFF. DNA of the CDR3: TGCGCCAGCAGCCAAACACTGAACACTGAAGCTTTCTTT.

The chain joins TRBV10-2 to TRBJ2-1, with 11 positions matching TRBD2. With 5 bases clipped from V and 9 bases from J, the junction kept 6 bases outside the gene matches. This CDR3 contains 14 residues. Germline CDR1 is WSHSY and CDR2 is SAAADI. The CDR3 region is CASSPSGRRGEQFF. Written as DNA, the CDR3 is TGCGCCAGCAGTCCTAGCGGGAGGCGGGGTGAGCAGTTCTTC.

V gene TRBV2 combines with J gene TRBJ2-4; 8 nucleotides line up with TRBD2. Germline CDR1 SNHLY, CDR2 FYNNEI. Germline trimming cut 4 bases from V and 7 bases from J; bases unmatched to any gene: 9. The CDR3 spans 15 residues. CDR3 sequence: CASSVSGTRWNIQYF. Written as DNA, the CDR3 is TGTGCCAGCAGTGTATCCGGGACTAGGTGGAACATTCAGTACTTC. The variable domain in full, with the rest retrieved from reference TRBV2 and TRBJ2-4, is EPEVTQTPSHQVTQMGQEVILRCVPISNHLYFYWYRQILGQKVEFLVSFYNNEISEKSEIFDDQFSVERPDGSNFTLKIRSTKLEDSAMYFCASSVSGTRWNIQYFGAGTRLSVL.

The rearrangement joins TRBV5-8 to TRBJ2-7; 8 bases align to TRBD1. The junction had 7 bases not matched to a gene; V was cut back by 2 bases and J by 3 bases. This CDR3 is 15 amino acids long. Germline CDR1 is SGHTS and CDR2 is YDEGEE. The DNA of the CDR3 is TGTGCCAGCAGCTTAACCGGGACAGGCTTCTACGAGCAGTACTTC. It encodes CASSLTGTGFYEQYF.

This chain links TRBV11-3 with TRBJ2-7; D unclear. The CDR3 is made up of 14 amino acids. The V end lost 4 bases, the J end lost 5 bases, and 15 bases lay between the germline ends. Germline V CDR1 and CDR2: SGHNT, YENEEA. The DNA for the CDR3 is TGTGCCAGCAGCTCCCAATTTCCGGCGGACGAGCAGTACTTC. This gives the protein CASSSQFPADEQYF.

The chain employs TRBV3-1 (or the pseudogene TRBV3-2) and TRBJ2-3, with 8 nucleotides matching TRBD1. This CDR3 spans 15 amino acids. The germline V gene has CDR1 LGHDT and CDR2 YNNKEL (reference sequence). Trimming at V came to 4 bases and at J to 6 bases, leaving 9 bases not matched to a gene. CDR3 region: CASSRTTGVEDTQYF. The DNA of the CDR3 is TGTGCCAGCAGCCGGACGACAGGGGTCGAGGATACGCAGTATTTT.

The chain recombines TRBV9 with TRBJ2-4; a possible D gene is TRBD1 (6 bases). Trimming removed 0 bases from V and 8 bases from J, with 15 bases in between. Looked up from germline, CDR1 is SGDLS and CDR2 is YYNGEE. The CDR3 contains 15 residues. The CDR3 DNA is TGTGCCAGCAGCGTAGAGGGCAGGGGCGCGGACATTCAGTACTTC. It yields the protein CASSVEGRGADIQYF.

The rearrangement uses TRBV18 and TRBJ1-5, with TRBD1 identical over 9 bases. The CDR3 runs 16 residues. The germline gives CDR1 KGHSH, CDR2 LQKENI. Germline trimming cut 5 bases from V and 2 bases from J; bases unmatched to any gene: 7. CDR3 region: CASSANRGQRNQPQHF. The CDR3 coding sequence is TGTGCCAGCTCAGCGAACAGGGGGCAGCGCAATCAGCCCCAGCATTTT.

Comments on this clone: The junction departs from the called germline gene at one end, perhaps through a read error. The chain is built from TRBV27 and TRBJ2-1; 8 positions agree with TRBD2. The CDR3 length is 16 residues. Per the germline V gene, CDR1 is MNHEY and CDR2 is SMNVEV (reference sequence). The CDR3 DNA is TGTGCCAGCAGTTTTAGTGCGGGAGGATCCTCCAATGAGCAGTTCTTC. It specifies CASSFSAGGSSNEQFF.